Many counts were recorded for the clone carrying this T cell receptor beta chain. The antigen is not known. The authors produced cDNA by 5'RACE using 10-nucleotide random UMIs. A single record per CDR3 protein comes from TCRdb applying MiXCR to the 5' RACE reads. The sample lists roughly 80,000 distinct CDR3 sequences; roughly 17% were seen once. Trimming took 0 bases from V and 1 from J, leaving 7 bases between them. Germline V lookup: CDR1 SGHDT, CDR2 YYEEEE. This CDR3 is built from 14 residues. Serving as healthy controls were blood bank volunteers based in Maryland, USA. The study built unsorted libraries from 2 million PBMCs kept at -80 C. The data belong to a study of neurological immune-mediated disorders. General study findings and limits: The highest TCR clonal expansion occurred in HTLV-1-associated myelopathy; multiple sclerosis fell below healthy controls.

The receptor was derived from a woman in her thirties or forties in good health. Sequenced sample: PBMCs. This rearrangement joins TRBV5-6 to TRBJ1-1; D call uncertain. The CDR3 sequence is CASSLVRQNTEAFF. The CDR3 DNA is TGTGCCAGCAGCTTGGTACGACAGAACACTGAAGCTTTCTTT.